The next 12 T cell receptor beta chains were all read from a single sample in a study of blood T cell repertoires in COVID-19. Some clones are missing from TCRdb's copy, which holds only in-frame ones; the method was immunoSEQ multiplex PCR. Among more than 300,000 clones listed, 86% were seen once. The sample taken for sequencing was PBMCs or T cells enriched from blood (not recorded which). Receptors were obtained from a woman between 18 and 29 years old who had recovered from COVID-19.

The chain uses TRBV14 and TRBJ1-5; D not resolved. With 1 base removed from V and 10 bases from J, the gap between germline ends came to 11 bases. CDR3 size: 13 residues. Looked up from germline, CDR1 is SGHDN and CDR2 is FVKESK. The CDR3 protein is CASSQAGDTPQHF. The CDR3 nucleotides are TGTGCCAGCAGCCAAGCGGGAGACACACCCCAGCATTTT.

This clone occurred many times. The gene calls are TRBV27 and TRBJ2-7; tentatively, D is TRBD1 (5 bases). CDR3 length: 14 amino acids. CDR1 MNHEY and CDR2 SMNVEV come from the germline V gene (reference sequence). The ends were cut back, 3 bases at V and 0 bases at J, with 9 bases in the middle. The CDR3 loop is CASSFKGASYEQYF. The CDR3 bases are TGTGCCAGCAGTTTTAAAGGGGCCTCCTACGAGCAGTACTTC.

The genes are TRBV3-1 (or the pseudogene TRBV3-2) and TRBJ1-1; 7 bases are a match to TRBD1. The CDR3 runs to 14 residues. Germline-derived CDR1 and CDR2 are LGHDT and YNNKEL (reference sequence). Unmatched junction bases numbered 4, after V lost 5 bases and J lost 1 base. The CDR3 DNA is TGTGCCAGCAGCTTCCGACAGGGGAACACTGAAGCTTTCTTT. As protein: CASSFRQGNTEAFF.

This chain connects TRBV6-1 to TRBJ2-3; 8 nucleotides align to TRBD1. Trimming removed 2 bases from V and 1 base from J; junction bases left unmatched: 14. The germline gives CDR1 MNHNS, CDR2 SASEGT. This CDR3 has 19 residues. The CDR3 protein is CASSERRTGILGGTDTQYF. The CDR3 DNA reads as TGTGCCAGCAGTGAACGGAGGACAGGGATCCTTGGCGGCACAGATACGCAGTATTTT.

V and J are TRBV30 and TRBJ1-1; D is ambiguous. CDR3 length: 13 residues. Trimming took off 1 base at V and 11 bases at J, with 17 bases between the two ends. The germline gives CDR1 GTSNPN, CDR2 SVGIG (reference sequence). CDR3 in DNA: TGTGCCTGGAGTGAATACCCTCCAGGCGGGGCTTTCTTT. Translated, it gives CAWSEYPPGGAFF.

The chain is built from TRBV11-2 and TRBJ1-6; D gene uncertain. The CDR3 runs 14 residues. Germline-derived CDR1 and CDR2 are SGHAT and FQNNGV. V was trimmed by 1 base and J by 9 bases, leaving 10 bases between them. The CDR3 sequence: CASSLADKSSPLHF. CDR3 DNA sequence: TGTGCCAGCAGCTTAGCCGACAAGAGTTCACCCCTCCACTTT.

The chain recombines TRBV30 with TRBJ2-1; weak D call: TRBD1 (6 bases). Between the trimmed V and J ends, which lost 3 bases and 2 bases, there was a span of 8 bases. Germline lookup yields CDR1 GTSNPN and CDR2 SVGIG (reference sequence). This CDR3 spans 13 amino acids. The CDR3, as DNA: TGTGCCTGGAGAGGGACAACCTACAATGAGCAGTTCTTC. Translated: CAWRGTTYNEQFF.

This chain uses TRBV4-1 with TRBJ2-7, with 7 bases aligning to TRBD1. Germline values: CDR1 MGHRA, CDR2 YSYEKL. V lost 3 bases to trimming and J lost 0 bases; unmatched junction nucleotides: 8. This CDR3 has 16 amino acids. DNA of the CDR3: TGCGCCAGCAGCCAGGAAGACAGGGCAATCTCCTACGAGCAGTACTTC. This translates into CASSQEDRAISYEQYF.

This rearrangement joins TRBV12-3 or TRBV12-4 to TRBJ1-1; D remains unclear. V was trimmed by 11 bases and J by 1 base, leaving 14 bases between them. There are 13 residues in the CDR3. CDR3 sequence reads: CASRREQNTEAFF. CDR3 DNA: TGTGCCTCCCGACGGGAGCAGAACACTGAAGCTTTCTTT.

This clone has only a few counts. The chain joins TRBV30 to TRBJ1-5; D possibly corresponds to TRBD1 (6 bases). V was shortened by 3 bases and J by 5 bases, with 14 bases between the two germline ends. Per the germline V gene, CDR1 is GTSNPN and CDR2 is SVGIG (reference sequence). The CDR3 contains 14 residues. The CDR3 DNA sequence: TGTGCCTGGAGCCCAGGACAGATATATCAGCCCCAGCATTTT. Translating it yields CAWSPGQIYQPQHF.

The V call is TRBV30, the J call TRBJ1-4; 7 bases align to TRBD1. Trimming took 1 base from V and 3 from J; bases not matched to a gene: 5. In germline, CDR1 is GTSNPN, CDR2 SVGIG (reference sequence). This CDR3 comprises 15 residues. CDR3 region: CAWSGPGQSNEKLFF. Here the CDR3 DNA reads TGTGCCTGGAGTGGGCCGGGACAGTCTAATGAAAAACTGTTTTTT.

This chain links TRBV27 with TRBJ1-6; 7 bases are shared with TRBD1. The CDR3 totals 14 residues. Unmatched junction bases numbered 0, after V lost 4 bases and J lost 3 bases. Germline CDR1 reads MNHEY; CDR2 reads SMNVEV (reference sequence). CDR3 bases: TGTGCCAGCAGTTGGGACAGCTATAATTCACCCCTCCACTTT. This codes for CASSWDSYNSPLHF.